Listed below are T cell receptor beta chains from one sample, sequenced in a study of graft-versus-host responses after intestinal transplantation. This table comes from immunoSEQ multiplex PCR, and its TCRdb copy is limited to in-frame clones, with some not included. The table has about 40,000 clones, 89% seen once. The sample in question was PBMCs, obtained 267 days after transplant. The receptors originated from a human patient who received an intestinal transplant, so some T cells may come from the graft donor. The CDR3 runs from the conserved cysteine through the conserved F or W. The D gene is left open where the match is weak. Only some rows state a clone size, as once, few, many or a class for expanded clones.

CDR3: CASSPGLATDTQYF
DNA: TGTGCCAGCAGCCCAGGACTAGCGACAGATACGCAGTATTTT
D: TRBD2
size: NA
J: TRBJ2-3
V: TRBV11-2

CDR3: CASSLWASYSNQPQHF
DNA: TGTGCCAGCAGCTTGTGGGCATCTTATAGCAATCAGCCCCAGCATTTT
D: NA
size: NA
J: TRBJ1-5
V: TRBV5-6

CDR3: CATEGGISETQYF
DNA: TGTGCCACCGAGGGGGGGATATCGGAGACCCAGTACTTC
D: NA
size: NA
J: TRBJ2-5
V: TRBV15

CDR3: CAWSPRGQRQYF
DNA: TGTGCCTGGAGTCCCAGGGGACAGAGGCAGTACTTC
D: TRBD1
size: NA
J: TRBJ2-7
V: TRBV30

CDR3: CASSNRGYGTGELFF
DNA: TGTGCCAGTAGTAATCGAGGGTATGGCACCGGGGAGCTGTTTTTT
D: NA
size: NA
J: TRBJ2-2
V: TRBV19

CDR3: CASIRTGVRDEQFF
DNA: TGTGCCAGCATCCGGACAGGCGTCCGCGATGAGCAGTTCTTC
D: TRBD1
size: NA
J: TRBJ2-1
V: TRBV5-6

CDR3: CASSQGVAGGKETQYF
DNA: TGCGCCAGCAGCCAAGGTGTGGCGGGGGGTAAAGAGACCCAGTACTTC
D: TRBD2
size: NA
J: TRBJ2-5
V: TRBV4-1

CDR3: CASSLGGGVTEAFF
DNA: TGTGCCAGCAGCTTGGGAGGGGGTGTCACTGAAGCTTTCTTT
D: NA
size: once
J: TRBJ1-1
V: TRBV7-9

CDR3: CASSLLRAFGDTQYF
DNA: TGTGCCAGCAGCTTACTTCGGGCTTTTGGAGATACGCAGTATTTT
D: NA
size: once
J: TRBJ2-3
V: TRBV11-1

CDR3: CACSGPHLYGYTF
DNA: TGTGCTTGTTCGGGGCCGCACCTATATGGCTACACCTTC
D: NA
size: NA
J: TRBJ1-2
V: TRBV7-2

CDR3: CASSYLPGAGANVLTF
DNA: TGTGCCAGCAGTTACCTTCCAGGGGCTGGGGCCAACGTCCTGACTTTC
D: NA
size: NA
J: TRBJ2-6
V: TRBV6-6

CDR3: CASSLDSADYEQYF
DNA: TGCGCCAGCAGCTTGGACTCGGCGGACTACGAGCAGTACTTC
D: NA
size: NA
J: TRBJ2-7
V: TRBV5-1

CDR3: CASSQLAGAHNEQYF
DNA: TGCGCCAGCAGCCAACTAGCGGGGGCCCATAATGAGCAGTACTTC
D: TRBD2
size: NA
J: TRBJ2-5
V: TRBV4-1

CDR3: CASSQRQGLGQPQHF
DNA: TGCGCCAGCAGCCAGAGACAGGGGTTAGGGCAGCCCCAGCATTTT
D: TRBD1
size: NA
J: TRBJ1-5
V: TRBV4-1

CDR3: CASSPKTGRAEAFF
DNA: TGTGCCAGCAGCCCAAAGACAGGGAGGGCTGAAGCTTTCTTT
D: TRBD1
size: NA
J: TRBJ1-1
V: TRBV7-9

CDR3: CASAMSGFSYNEQFF
DNA: TGTGCCAGCGCTATGAGCGGTTTCTCCTACAATGAGCAGTTCTTC
D: NA
size: NA
J: TRBJ2-1
V: TRBV6-1

CDR3: CASQYLAATGELFF
DNA: TGTGCCAGCCAGTACTTGGCGGCCACCGGGGAGCTGTTTTTT
D: NA
size: once
J: TRBJ2-2
V: TRBV2

CDR3: CASLGGYNEQFF
DNA: TGTGCCAGCCTAGGGGGCTACAATGAGCAGTTCTTC
D: NA
size: NA
J: TRBJ2-1
V: TRBV7-4

CDR3: CASSLAFDEQFF
DNA: TGTGCCAGCAGCTTAGCGTTCGATGAGCAGTTCTTC
D: NA
size: NA
J: TRBJ2-1
V: TRBV7-9

CDR3: CASRAGGDYEQYF
DNA: TGTGCCAGTAGAGCGGGGGGAGACTACGAGCAGTACTTC
D: TRBD2
size: NA
J: TRBJ2-7
V: TRBV19

CDR3: CASTVSVWSNSPLHF
DNA: TGTGCCAGTACTGTTTCAGTCTGGTCAAATTCACCCCTCCACTTT
D: NA
size: once
J: TRBJ1-6
V: TRBV19

CDR3: CASSLAPGSSTDTQYF
DNA: TGTGCCAGCAGCTTGGCTCCGGGGTCTAGCACAGATACGCAGTATTTT
D: NA
size: NA
J: TRBJ2-3
V: TRBV5-4

CDR3: CASREGSYEQYF
DNA: TGTGCTAGTAGAGAGGGTTCCTACGAGCAGTACTTC
D: NA
size: few
J: TRBJ2-7
V: TRBV12-5

CDR3: CASSLEGLSSTDTQYF
DNA: TGTGCCAGCAGCTTGGAAGGCCTGAGTAGCACAGATACGCAGTATTTT
D: NA
size: NA
J: TRBJ2-3
V: TRBV5-5

CDR3: CSVENRGSYEQYF
DNA: TGCAGCGTTGAAAACAGGGGTTCCTACGAGCAGTACTTC
D: TRBD1
size: NA
J: TRBJ2-7
V: TRBV29-1

CDR3: CASRYTQGVYSPLHF
DNA: TGCGCCAGCAGATACACCCAGGGGGTTTATTCACCCCTCCACTTT
D: TRBD1
size: NA
J: TRBJ1-6
V: TRBV5-1

CDR3: CASSLSSGETQYF
DNA: TGCGCCAGCAGCTTGTCTAGCGGGGAGACCCAGTACTTC
D: TRBD2
size: once
J: TRBJ2-5
V: TRBV5-1

CDR3: CASSQEEAGGTPLHF
DNA: TGCGCCAGCAGCCAAGAAGAGGCGGGGGGCACGCCCCTCCACTTT
D: NA
size: once
J: TRBJ1-6
V: TRBV4-1

CDR3: CASRKEGSYNSPLHF
DNA: TGTGCCAGCAGGAAGGAGGGGTCATATAATTCACCCCTCCACTTT
D: NA
size: NA
J: TRBJ1-6
V: TRBV6-5

CDR3: CASSLVGTGPEAFF
DNA: TGTGCCAGCAGTTTGGTCGGGACAGGGCCTGAAGCTTTCTTT
D: TRBD1
size: NA
J: TRBJ1-1
V: TRBV27

CDR3: CASRQGAYTEAFF
DNA: TGTGCCAGCAGACAGGGGGCGTACACTGAAGCTTTCTTT
D: TRBD1
size: few
J: TRBJ1-1
V: TRBV27

CDR3: CASSLAANTEAFF
DNA: TGTGCCAGCAGCTTAGCCGCAAACACTGAAGCTTTCTTT
D: NA
size: many
J: TRBJ1-1
V: TRBV7-2